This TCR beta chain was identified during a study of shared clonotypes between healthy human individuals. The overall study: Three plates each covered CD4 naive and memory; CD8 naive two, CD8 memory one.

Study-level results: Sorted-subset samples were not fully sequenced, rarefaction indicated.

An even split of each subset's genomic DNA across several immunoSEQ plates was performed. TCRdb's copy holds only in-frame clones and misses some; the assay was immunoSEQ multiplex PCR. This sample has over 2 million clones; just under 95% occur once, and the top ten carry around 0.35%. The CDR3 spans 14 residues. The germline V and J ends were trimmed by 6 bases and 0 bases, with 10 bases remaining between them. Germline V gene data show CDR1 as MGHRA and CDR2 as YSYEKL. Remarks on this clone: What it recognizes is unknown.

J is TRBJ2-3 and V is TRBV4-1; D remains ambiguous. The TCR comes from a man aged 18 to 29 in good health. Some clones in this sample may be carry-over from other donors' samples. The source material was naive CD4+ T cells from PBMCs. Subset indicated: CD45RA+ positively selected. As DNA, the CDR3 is TGCGCCAGCAGGCCGGGCGGTAGCACAGATACGCAGTATTTT. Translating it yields CASRPGGSTDTQYF.